The next 19 T cell receptor beta chains were all read from a single sample in a study of cytomegalovirus exposure and HLA in healthy donors. TCRdb keeps only in-frame clones here, not all; method: immunoSEQ multiplex PCR. The sample has about 220,000 clones, roughly 88% seen once. Source material: PBMCs. The receptors come from a woman under 30 in good health and CMV-seronegative.

The genes are TRBV19 and TRBJ2-7; 8 bases fit TRBD2. The germline CDR1 and CDR2 sequences are LNHDA and SQIVND (reference sequence). The CDR3 is made up of 14 amino acids. J was trimmed by 3 bases and V by 5 bases; bases with no gene match: 6. In DNA form, the CDR3 reads TGTGCCAGTAGTTTAGCGGGACTGGACTACGAGCAGTACTTC. It codes for CASSLAGLDYEQYF.

This chain connects TRBV6-6 to TRBJ2-5; D unclear. Looked up from germline, CDR1 is MNHNY and CDR2 is SVGAGI (reference sequence). V was pared by 7 bases and J by 11 bases, with 23 bases between. This CDR3 has 14 amino acids. CDR3 bases: TGTGCCAGCAATCGTTACGACACCTCCGAACTGCAGTACTTC. Translated: CASNRYDTSELQYF.

The chain has TRBV4-1 and TRBJ2-2; 9 positions match TRBD2. Germline values: CDR1 MGHRA, CDR2 YSYEKL. The CDR3 runs to 15 residues. The junction had 4 bases not matched to a gene; V was cut back by 1 base and J by 7 bases. CDR3 DNA: TGCGCCAGCAGCCAAGCCCTAGCGGGAAACGGGGAGCTGTTTTTT. As protein: CASSQALAGNGELFF.

This clone is a singleton in its sample. V usage is TRBV15 and J usage is TRBJ2-3, with 11 bases aligning to TRBD2. V was pared by 0 bases and J by 3 bases, with 2 bases of the junction left unmatched. The CDR3 covers 16 residues. The germline V gene encodes CDR1 LNHNV and CDR2 YYDKDF (reference sequence). In DNA, the CDR3 is TGTGCCACCAGCAGAGAAGGACTAGCGGGTACAGATACGCAGTATTTT. It is translated as CATSREGLAGTDTQYF. The whole variable domain, remainder taken from reference TRBV15 and TRBJ2-3, is DAMVIQNPRYQVTQFGKPVTLSCSQTLNHNVMYWYQQKSSQAPKLLFHYYDKDFNNEADTPDNFQSRRPNTSFCFLDIRSPGLGDTAMYLCATSREGLAGTDTQYFGPGTRLTVL.

This clone was detected a few times. CDR3 loop: CASSRGLAGEVKQYF. In DNA form, the CDR3 reads TGTGCCAGCAGCAGGGGGTTAGCGGGAGAAGTTAAGCAGTACTTC. V is TRBV7-2 and J is TRBJ2-7; the match to TRBD2 covers 9 bases. The length of the CDR3 is 15 residues. Trimming at V came to 5 bases and at J to 8 bases, leaving 13 bases not matched to a gene. Germline-derived CDR1 and CDR2 are SGHTA and FQGNSA.

This clone has only one observation. This chain uses TRBV27 with TRBJ2-1; 9 nucleotides line up with TRBD2. Germline CDR1 and CDR2: MNHEY and SMNVEV (reference sequence). The V gene end was trimmed by 2 bases and the J gene end by 8 bases; junction bases not matched to a gene: 7. The CDR3 is 15 amino acids. CDR3 sequence (DNA): TGTGCCAGCAGTTTAGGGCGGGAGGGCCTTGATGAGCAGTTCTTC. As protein: CASSLGREGLDEQFF.

In its sample, this clone was seen once. The chain combines TRBV4-1 with TRBJ2-1, with 10 bases that match TRBD2. The junction had 8 bases not matched to a gene; V was cut back by 0 bases and J by 9 bases. CDR1 and CDR2 from the germline V gene are MGHRA and YSYEKL. The CDR3 totals 16 residues. Here the CDR3 reads CASSQDRPSGSLEQFF. The DNA for the CDR3 is TGCGCCAGCAGCCAAGATCGGCCTAGCGGGAGCCTTGAGCAGTTCTTC.

This clone was seen only a few times. This chain connects TRBV30 to TRBJ2-1; 10 nucleotides align to TRBD1. V was clipped by 4 bases and J by 5 bases; unmatched bases: 2. Germline V CDR1 and CDR2: GTSNPN, SVGIG (reference sequence). The CDR3 contains 13 residues. DNA for the CDR3: TGTGCCTGGACTGACAGGGGGCACAATGAGCAGTTCTTC. Amino acids: CAWTDRGHNEQFF.

The chain carries TRBV5-1 and TRBJ2-1; 7 nucleotides line up with TRBD2. The length of the CDR3 is 14 residues. The trim removed 4 bases at V and 8 bases at J, leaving 9 bases unmatched. Germline V gives CDR1 SGHRS, CDR2 YFSETQ. The CDR3 sequence is CASSQIGLVDEQFF. CDR3 sequence (DNA): TGCGCCAGCAGCCAAATAGGACTAGTCGATGAGCAGTTCTTC. Variable domain in full (rest from reference TRBV5-1 and TRBJ2-1): KAGVTQTPRYLIKTRGQQVTLSCSPISGHRSVSWYQQTPGQGLQFLFEYFSETQRNKGNFPGRFSGRQFSNSRSEMNVSTLELGDSALYLCASSQIGLVDEQFFGPGTRLTVL.

The chain couples TRBV19 to TRBJ2-1; D is unresolved. CDR1 and CDR2 from the germline V gene are LNHDA and SQIVND (reference sequence). Trimming pared 0 bases from V and 0 bases from J, leaving 12 bases between. CDR3 size: 17 residues. CDR3 DNA sequence: TGTGCCAGTAGTATAGAAGCTTCGAGGAGCTCCTACAATGAGCAGTTCTTC. Translating it yields CASSIEASRSSYNEQFF.

The chain links TRBV4-2 to TRBJ2-1, with TRBD2 matching over 11 bases. V trimming: 2 bases; J trimming: 6 bases; junction bases outside the gene matches: 9. CDR3 length equals 17 residues. Per germline, CDR1 LGHNA and CDR2 YNFKEQ. The CDR3 is CASSQSFSGRAGNEQFF. For the CDR3, the DNA is TGTGCCAGCAGCCAATCATTTAGCGGGAGGGCCGGCAATGAGCAGTTCTTC.

This chain joins TRBV7-3 and TRBJ1-2; weak D call: TRBD1 (5 bases). Trimming stripped 5 bases from V and 8 bases from J, with 15 bases between. The CDR3 extends over 13 amino acids. Germline CDR1 reads SGHTA; CDR2 reads FQGTGA. CDR3 DNA: TGTGCCAGCAGCGCTACAGGCGCGGGGGGCTACACCTTC. Protein product: CASSATGAGGYTF. Complete variable domain (other parts from reference TRBV7-3 and TRBJ1-2): GAGVSQTPSNKVTEKGKYVELRCDPISGHTALYWYRQSLGQGPEFLIYFQGTGAADDSGLPNDRFFAVRPEGSVSTLKIQRTERGDSAVYLCASSATGAGGYTFGSGTRLTVV.

The genes are TRBV29-1 and TRBJ2-7; 7 positions match TRBD2. Germline loops: CDR1 SQVTM, CDR2 ANQGSEA. V trimming: 1 base; J trimming: 5 bases; junction bases outside the gene matches: 5. The CDR3 has 13 residues. This CDR3 reads CSVEGGGSHEQYF. CDR3 sequence (DNA): TGCAGCGTTGAAGGGGGGGGTTCTCACGAGCAGTACTTC.

In the case of this clone: Germline and junction disagree at one end, which may indicate a read error. This rearrangement joins TRBV28 to TRBJ2-3; 9 bases are a match to TRBD1. Germline V gives CDR1 MDHEN, CDR2 SYDVKM. This CDR3 spans 20 amino acids. The DNA for the CDR3 is TGTGCCAGCGGTTTAGACTCTCCGCTGGGACAGGGAAGCGGGGAGGATACGCAGTATTTT. This translates into CASGLDSPLGQGSGEDTQYF.

This clone has just a few counts. The chain carries TRBV28 and TRBJ2-7, with D possibly matching TRBD2 (7 bases). Deletions cut 6 bases from V and 2 bases from J, with 17 bases between. Germline assignment: CDR1 MDHEN and CDR2 SYDVKM. CDR3 length: 15 amino acids. This chain's CDR3 is CASSRRGGAPYEQYF. The CDR3 nucleotides are TGTGCCAGCAGCCGACGCGGGGGCGCCCCCTACGAGCAGTACTTC.

The count of this clone is one. The chain joins TRBV7-6 to TRBJ2-1; 7 positions agree with TRBD2. CDR3 size: 19 residues. Unmatched junction bases numbered 14, after V lost 1 base and J lost 2 bases. Looked up from germline, CDR1 is SGHVS and CDR2 is FNYEAQ. The CDR3 nucleotides read TGTGCCAGCAGCTTAGGAAGGCCCTTAGCGGGCCTAACCTACAATGAGCAGTTCTTC. Its protein product is CASSLGRPLAGLTYNEQFF.

This chain connects TRBV5-6 to TRBJ1-1; 8 nucleotides line up with TRBD1. The germline V gene encodes CDR1 SGHDT and CDR2 YYEEEE. This CDR3 region has 15 residues. V shed 4 bases and J 2 bases; nucleotides not matched to a gene: 7. CDR3 in amino acids: CASSLTGEGNTEAFF. The CDR3 DNA reads TGTGCCAGCAGCCTGACAGGGGAAGGTAACACTGAAGCTTTCTTT.

The chain carries TRBV9 and TRBJ1-1, with D perhaps matching TRBD1 (5 bases). V was clipped by 3 bases and J by 11 bases, with 17 bases between them. The CDR3 runs 13 residues. Germline CDR1 SGDLS, CDR2 YYNGEE. The CDR3 loop is CASSEGPQGRAFF. Here the CDR3 DNA reads TGTGCCAGCAGCGAGGGCCCCCAGGGAAGGGCTTTCTTT.

This chain connects TRBV30 to TRBJ1-1; D perhaps matches TRBD1 (6 bases). Germline CDR1 GTSNPN, CDR2 SVGIG (reference sequence). CDR3 length: 15 amino acids. V lost 3 bases and J 6 bases, leaving 20 bases between the germline ends. Here the CDR3 reads CAWSPVRQANAEAFF. The CDR3 DNA follows: TGTGCCTGGAGCCCCGTCCGACAGGCCAACGCTGAAGCTTTCTTT. Complete variable domain (other parts from reference TRBV30 and TRBJ1-1): SQTIHQWPATLVQPVGSPLSLECTVEGTSNPNLYWYRQAAGRGLQLLFYSVGIGQISSEVPQNLSASRPQDRQFILSSKKLLLSDSGFYLCAWSPVRQANAEAFFGQGTRLTVV.